The source of this T cell receptor beta chain is a study of blood T cell repertoires in COVID-19. Study summary: COVID-19 samples collected from the United States, Italy and Spain covered acute and convalescent phases.

The germline V gene encodes CDR1 SGHDT and CDR2 YYEEEE. The CDR3 runs to 15 residues. Trimming pared 3 bases from V and 1 base from J, leaving 14 bases between. Sequencing was performed with immunoSEQ multiplex PCR; in TCRdb, only in-frame clones are kept and a portion is missing. The sample consists of roughly 180,000 clones, 84% of them appearing once. Sequenced: peripheral blood. The sequence was obtained from a man aged 35-49 years who had recovered from COVID-19. The rearrangement uses TRBV5-6 and TRBJ2-7, with a weak D call TRBD1 (6 bases). CDR3 in amino acids: CASSWPGQNSYEQYF. DNA for the CDR3: TGTGCCAGCAGCTGGCCGGGACAAAATTCCTACGAGCAGTACTTC.